Sequencing of this T cell receptor (beta chain) was carried out in a study of cytomegalovirus exposure and HLA in healthy donors. General study findings and limits: The dataset shows that most TCR sequences were rare, while some public TCRs occurred in many donors.

Between the trimmed V and J ends, which lost 6 bases and 0 bases, there was a span of 6 bases. Germline CDR1 MNHEY, CDR2 SMNVEV (reference sequence). CDR3 length equals 12 residues. PCR employed 60 Vbeta and 13 Jbeta primers. Using immunoSEQ multiplex PCR, the repertoire was profiled, and TCRdb retains in-frame clones only, with some absent. The data hold some 96,000 clones, with 55% to 75% observed a single time. This clone appeared a few times. Antigen: not known. The chain combines TRBV27 with TRBJ2-7; D is ambiguous. Sample: PBMCs. The origin of this receptor is a man aged 55 to 70 in good health and CMV-seronegative. In nucleotides, the CDR3 is TGTGCCAGCAGCCTAAACTCCTACGAGCAGTACTTC. It specifies CASSLNSYEQYF.